One and the same sample provided the 20 T cell receptor beta chains below, sequenced in a study of blood T cells in healthy people across ages. Combining a sample-barcoded 5' primer with a J-beta primer mix, a second PCR ran for 7 to 11 cycles. TCRdb re-called the 5' RACE reads through MiXCR, storing one row per CDR3 protein. The repertoire has just over 1 million distinct CDR3 sequences, 35% to 50% of them found once; the top ten carry 18%. The sequencing sample was made of blood. The source is a woman aged 60-75 years in good health.

V is TRBV20-1 and J is TRBJ2-6, with no clear D. The V and J ends lost 2 bases and 3 bases respectively, with 2 bases between them. The CDR3 is 12 amino acids. Germline assignment: CDR1 DFQATT and CDR2 SNEGSKA (reference sequence). The CDR3 nucleotides read TGCAGTGCTAGATTTGGGGCCAACGTCCTGACTTTC. As protein: CSARFGANVLTF.

The rearrangement uses TRBV20-1 and TRBJ1-1; D remains unclear. Per the germline V gene, CDR1 is DFQATT and CDR2 is SNEGSKA (reference sequence). With 3 bases removed from V and 3 bases from J, the gap between germline ends came to 14 bases. The CDR3 is 14 amino acids. The CDR3 nucleotides are TGCAGTGCTAGGGGTTTGGTTAGGGACACTGAAGCTTTCTTT. Protein sequence: CSARGLVRDTEAFF.

This clonotype was picked up a small number of times. The CDR3 DNA follows: TGTGCCATCAGCCCAACTATACTAGCGGGAGAGGACAATGAGCAGTTCTTC. This gives the protein CAISPTILAGEDNEQFF. This rearrangement joins TRBV10-3 to TRBJ2-1; 11 nucleotides align to TRBD2. This CDR3 contains 17 residues. Germline values: CDR1 ENHRY, CDR2 SYGVKD. Losses at the gene ends were 6 bases for V and 5 bases for J; bases not matched to a gene: 12.

This clonotype was seen a handful of times. V is TRBV15 and J is TRBJ1-2, with 10 bases that match TRBD1. J lost 4 bases, V lost 3 bases, and 5 bases had no gene match. Germline lookup yields CDR1 LNHNV and CDR2 YYDKDF (reference sequence). There are 15 residues in the CDR3. The CDR3 loop reads CATSRGTGEAYGYTF. The CDR3 DNA reads TGTGCCACCAGCAGGGGGACAGGGGAGGCCTATGGCTACACCTTC.

This clonotype came up a few times. The gene calls are TRBV4-2 and TRBJ1-2; possibly TRBD1 for D (6 bases). Germline-derived CDR1 and CDR2 are LGHNA and YNFKEQ. V dropped 0 bases and J dropped 0 bases, with 11 bases sitting between them. The CDR3 is made up of 16 amino acids. This CDR3 reads CASSQDSGATNYGYTF. The CDR3 DNA reads as TGTGCCAGCAGCCAAGATTCGGGGGCAACTAACTATGGCTACACCTTC.

CDR3 DNA: TGCGCCAGCAGCGAAACGACAGGGGGTTACGAGCAGTACTTC. Translation gives CASSETTGGYEQYF. The rearrangement uses TRBV5-1 and TRBJ2-7, with 9 positions matching TRBD1. The CDR3 covers 14 residues. Germline V gene sequence: CDR1 SGHRS, CDR2 YFSETQ. Losses at the gene ends were 4 bases for V and 4 bases for J; bases not matched to a gene: 6.

J is TRBJ2-6 and V is TRBV18, with 7 bases lining up with TRBD2. V lost 5 bases and J lost 0; bases outside the gene matches: 13. The CDR3 extends over 19 amino acids. Germline V gene data show CDR1 as KGHSH and CDR2 as LQKENI. Here the CDR3 DNA reads TGTGCCAGCTCAGCGTCGGGGGGTGCCCCTCTCTCTGGGGCCAACGTCCTGACTTTC. Translating it yields CASSASGGAPLSGANVLTF.

The J gene is TRBJ1-2, the V gene TRBV25-1; the D is unclear. This CDR3 contains 14 residues. The germline V and J ends were trimmed by 3 bases and 4 bases, with 12 bases remaining between them. Per the germline V gene, CDR1 is MGHDK and CDR2 is SYGVNS. In nucleotides, the CDR3 is TGTGCCAGCAGTGAGCGGAATTTTGGCTATGGCTACACCTTC. Amino acids: CASSERNFGYGYTF.

The chain is built from TRBV12-3 or TRBV12-4 and TRBJ1-1; D unclear. The V end was cut by 6 bases, the J end by 1 base, with 12 bases between. The CDR3 sequence is 14 residues long. The CDR3 DNA is TGTGCCAGCAGGCCTACTCGGGAGAACACTGAAGCTTTCTTT. As protein: CASRPTRENTEAFF.

This clonotype occurred many times. The chain has TRBV12-3 or TRBV12-4 and TRBJ2-5, with 9 bases lining up with TRBD2. The CDR3 consists of 17 residues. With 1 base clipped from V and 2 bases from J, the junction kept 8 bases outside the gene matches. CDR3 loop: CASSLGHLLAGQETQYF. DNA of the CDR3: TGTGCCAGCAGTTTAGGACACCTCCTAGCGGGGCAAGAGACCCAGTACTTC.

CDR3 nucleotide sequence: TGTGCCAGCAGTCCGGGGCCGGGACAGCACTTCAGAGACCCTGGGGGGGCCAACGTCCTGACTTTC. Amino acid sequence: CASSPGPGQHFRDPGGANVLTF. The genes are TRBV2 and TRBJ2-6; 7 bases fit TRBD1. Germline lookup yields CDR1 SNHLY and CDR2 FYNNEI. V lost 5 bases and J lost 4; bases outside the gene matches: 26. This CDR3 is built from 22 residues.

The gene calls are TRBV7-2 and TRBJ2-1; TRBD2 matches 7 bases. The end of the DNA aligns better with TRBJ2-7, so the J call may be wrong. The CDR3 contains 15 residues. The germline V gene has CDR1 SGHTA and CDR2 FQGNSA. In nucleotides, the CDR3 is TGTGCCAGCAGCACCCTAGCGGCAGCCTACAATGAGCAGTACTTC. This encodes CASSTLAAAYNEQYF.

The chain links TRBV6-1 to TRBJ2-1, with 7 bases that match TRBD2. The J segment lost 7 bases and the V segment lost 6 bases, leaving 21 bases of the junction unmatched. CDR3 length: 18 residues. Germline-derived CDR1 and CDR2 are MNHNS and SASEGT. CDR3 bases: TGTGCCAGCAGAACGAGGCCTTCCGGGGGGAAATATGGGAATGAGCAGTTCTTC. This encodes CASRTRPSGGKYGNEQFF.

V is TRBV7-9 and J is TRBJ2-3; D ambiguous. This CDR3 region has 14 residues. The germline V and J ends were trimmed by 4 bases and 2 bases, with 10 bases remaining between them. Per the germline V gene, CDR1 is SEHNR and CDR2 is FQNEAQ (reference sequence). The CDR3 nucleotides read TGTGCCAGCAGCTCAAAGACCCCCACAGATACGCAGTATTTT. Translating gives CASSSKTPTDTQYF.

The chain employs TRBV5-1 and TRBJ2-1; D is ambiguous. Matching the DNA end better, TRBJ2-7 makes the J call doubtful. Germline values: CDR1 SGHRS, CDR2 YFSETQ. The CDR3 is made up of 13 amino acids. Written as DNA, the CDR3 is TGCGCCAGCAGCACACCCCCTGACAATGAGCAGTACTTC. Encoded protein: CASSTPPDNEQYF.

The genes are TRBV7-2 and TRBJ2-7; D is uncertain. Trimming removed 1 base from V and 4 bases from J, with 14 bases in between. The CDR3 has 15 residues. CDR1 and CDR2 (germline): SGHTA, FQGNSA. The CDR3 coding sequence is TGTGCCAGCAGCTTAGTTGGCGGCCCAGAGTACGAGCAGTACTTC. This sequence encodes CASSLVGGPEYEQYF.

The rearrangement uses TRBV12-3 or TRBV12-4 and TRBJ1-5; TRBD1 matches 7 bases. The CDR3 runs to 16 residues. J lost 4 bases, V lost 3 bases, and 9 bases had no gene match. CDR3 loop: CASSFFGRGVNQPQHF. CDR3 coding DNA: TGTGCCAGCAGTTTTTTCGGCAGGGGGGTAAATCAGCCCCAGCATTTT.

The chain couples TRBV30 to TRBJ2-5; maybe TRBD1 (6 bases). The J call may be faulty, since TRBJ2-7 better matches the DNA end. This CDR3 is 11 amino acids long. Germline values: CDR1 GTSNPN, CDR2 SVGIG (reference sequence). The CDR3 DNA is TGTGCCTGGCTACAGGGTCACGAGCAGTACTTC. It encodes CAWLQGHEQYF.

The rearrangement uses TRBV7-2 and TRBJ2-4; 7 positions match TRBD1. The closer fit of TRBJ2-7 to the DNA end suggests the J call may be wrong. CDR3 size: 16 residues. CDR1 is SGHTA and CDR2 is FQGNSA in the germline V gene. CDR3 in amino acids: CASSLANRQGDYEQYF. CDR3 DNA: TGTGCCAGCAGCTTAGCGAACCGGCAGGGGGACTACGAGCAGTACTTC.

A note on this clonotype: This may stem from a read error, because a much larger clone lies one nucleotide away. The gene calls are TRBV3-1 and TRBJ2-5; TRBD2 matches at 12 bases. The J call may be faulty, since TRBJ2-7 better matches the DNA end. The CDR3 is made up of 15 amino acids. Germline V lookup: CDR1 LGHDT, CDR2 YNNKEL (reference sequence). As DNA, the CDR3 is TGTGCCAGCAGCCAAGAACTAGCGGGAGGCTACGAGCAGTACTTC. This sequence encodes CASSQELAGGYEQYF.